Each of the 32 T cell receptor beta chains below was sequenced from the same sample in a study of type 1 and type 2 diabetes patients. The PCR template was genomic DNA. A primer set of 30 forward and 13 reverse primers amplified the CDR3. TCRdb reanalysed the multiplex PCR reads using MiXCR and keeps one entry per CDR3 protein. The table has 250,000 or so distinct CDR3 sequences, more than 40% seen once. The sequenced sample consisted of peripheral blood mononuclear cells (PBMCs). These receptors all come from a young man with type 2 diabetes.

This chain joins TRBV5-1 and TRBJ2-5, with 7 bases matching TRBD1. V lost 6 bases, J lost 5 bases, and 10 bases stayed unmatched. The germline V gene encodes CDR1 SGHRS and CDR2 YFSETQ. The CDR3 extends over 14 amino acids. The DNA for the CDR3 is TGCGCCAGCAACGCGGCAGGGGGAGAGGAGACCCAGTACTTC. Amino acid sequence: CASNAAGGEETQYF.

This clonotype occurred a few times. The chain uses TRBV10-2 and TRBJ1-4, with D unresolved. Germline assignment: CDR1 WSHSY and CDR2 SAAADI. CDR3 length equals 13 residues. V was cut by 6 bases and J by 2 bases, with 7 bases left in between. CDR3 DNA: TGCGCCAGCAGGGAGGTGACTAATGAAAAACTGTTTTTT. This gives the protein CASREVTNEKLFF.

V gene TRBV7-8 combines with J gene TRBJ2-6; tentative D call: TRBD2 (7 bases). Germline V gene sequence: CDR1 SGHVS, CDR2 FQNEAQ. CDR3 length: 19 residues. Trimming cost V 8 bases and J 0 bases, with 23 bases left between them. The CDR3 DNA reads as TGTGCCAGCTCACCAGGGGAGGGTAAGACGATCTCTGGGGCCAACGTCCTGACTTTC. It specifies CASSPGEGKTISGANVLTF. Full variable domain (outside the CDR3, taken from reference TRBV7-8 and TRBJ2-6): GAGVSQSPRYKVAKRGQDVALRCDPISGHVSLFWYQQALGQGPEFLTYFQNEAQLDKSGLPSDRFFAERPEGSVSTLKIQRTQQEDSAVYLCASSPGEGKTISGANVLTFGAGSRLTVL.

The sample holds one count of this clonotype. The rearrangement links TRBV12-3 or TRBV12-4 to TRBJ1-2, with 7 bases aligning to TRBD1. The V and J ends lost 8 bases and 7 bases, in that order; junction bases with no gene match: 7. The CDR3 spans 12 residues. The CDR3 bases are TGTGCCAGCTCCAGGGGGGGAGGTGGCTACACCTTC. It specifies CASSRGGGGYTF.

This clonotype was seen a single time. The V call is TRBV7-9, the J call TRBJ2-7, with TRBD2 identical over 13 bases. The CDR3 covers 18 residues. Germline CDR1 and CDR2: SEHNR and FQNEAQ (reference sequence). Trimming took 5 bases from V and 3 from J; bases not matched to a gene: 13. CDR3 region: CASSRQQPGLAGFYEQYF. DNA for the CDR3: TGTGCCAGCAGCCGACAGCAACCGGGACTAGCGGGATTCTACGAGCAGTACTTC.

J is TRBJ2-3 and V is TRBV30; D gene unclear. The germline V gene has CDR1 GTSNPN and CDR2 SVGIG (reference sequence). The CDR3 has 11 amino acids. Trimming cost V 6 bases and J 4 bases, with 8 bases left between them. DNA for the CDR3: TGTGCCTGCAAGGGCTCAGATACGCAGTATTTT. It encodes CACKGSDTQYF.

The chain couples TRBV30 to TRBJ1-1; D not resolved. V dropped 2 bases and J dropped 11 bases, with 12 bases sitting between them. Germline loops: CDR1 GTSNPN, CDR2 SVGIG (reference sequence). The CDR3 covers 11 residues. CDR3 protein: CAWSQTRGAFF. CDR3 sequence (DNA): TGTGCCTGGAGTCAGACCCGAGGGGCTTTCTTT.

This clonotype was counted between two and nine times. The chain links TRBV7-3 to TRBJ1-1; no definite D call. Trimming stripped 4 bases from V and 1 base from J, with 7 bases between. Per the germline V gene, CDR1 is SGHTA and CDR2 is FQGTGA. CDR3 length: 13 amino acids. CDR3 region: CASSYGENTEAFF. As DNA, the CDR3 is TGTGCCAGCAGCTATGGGGAGAACACTGAAGCTTTCTTT.

V is TRBV20-1 and J is TRBJ1-5; the D gene is possibly TRBD1 (6 bases). Germline CDR1 and CDR2: DFQATT and SNEGSKA (reference sequence). This CDR3 has 12 amino acids. V was shortened by 6 bases and J by 6 bases, with 12 bases between the two germline ends. In DNA, the CDR3 is TGCAGTGCAAAACAGGGAGGTCAGCCCCAGCATTTT. Translated: CSAKQGGQPQHF.

For this clonotype: As the CDR3 is not closed by the conserved phenylalanine or tryptophan, this likely results from a read error. The chain couples TRBV5-1 to TRBJ2-7; 7 bases agree with TRBD2. The germline CDR1 and CDR2 sequences are SGHRS and YFSETQ. This CDR3 region has 15 residues. With 7 bases clipped from V and 5 bases from J, the junction kept 15 bases outside the gene matches. CDR3: CASRSDTTGGNEQYS. CDR3 sequence (DNA): TGCGCCAGCCGATCCGACACTACGGGGGGAAACGAGCAGTACTCC.

This clonotype was found a few times. The rearrangement joins TRBV20-1 to TRBJ2-3; possibly TRBD2 for D (7 bases). The CDR3 loop spans 14 amino acids. The germline V gene encodes CDR1 DFQATT and CDR2 SNEGSKA (reference sequence). CDR3 DNA: TGCAGGTTGGGGGGGCAGGGAGGCACAGATACGCAGTATTTT. As protein: CRLGGQGGTDTQYF.

Of note for this clonotype: This sequence may be a read error, since a much larger clone differs from it by one base. The genes are TRBV6-5 and TRBJ2-7, with D possibly being TRBD1 (5 bases). Germline CDR1 is MNHEY and CDR2 is SVGAGI. There are 12 residues in the CDR3. V lost 5 bases to trimming and J lost 2 bases, with 7 bases between them. The CDR3 is CASSEDTYEQYF. CDR3 DNA sequence: TGTGCCAGCAGTGAGGACACCTACGAGCAGTACTTC.

The gene calls are TRBV5-1 and TRBJ1-5; 9 bases map to TRBD1. The CDR3 sequence is 15 residues long. Germline-derived CDR1 and CDR2 are SGHRS and YFSETQ. Unmatched junction bases numbered 2, after V lost 4 bases and J lost 0 bases. In DNA, the CDR3 is TGCGCCAGCAGCCTGACAGGGGGTAGCAATCAGCCCCAGCATTTT. Translating it yields CASSLTGGSNQPQHF.

This sequence joins TRBV7-8 and TRBJ1-2; D call uncertain. V was clipped by 5 bases and J by 12 bases, with 7 bases between them. The CDR3 is made up of 9 amino acids. CDR1 is SGHVS and CDR2 is FQNEAQ in the germline V gene. The CDR3 region has the DNA TGTGCCAGCAGCCCCGGGGACACCTTC. This codes for CASSPGDTF.

V gene TRBV6-5 combines with J gene TRBJ2-7, with 7 bases fitting TRBD1. This CDR3 region has 16 residues. The J segment lost 1 base and the V segment lost 2 bases, leaving 8 bases of the junction unmatched. Germline-derived CDR1 and CDR2 are MNHEY and SVGAGI. In nucleotides, the CDR3 is TGTGCCAGCAGTTACGGCCGGGACAGACGGTCCTACGAGCAGTACTTC. Protein: CASSYGRDRRSYEQYF.

This clonotype was seen many times. The chain couples TRBV25-1 to TRBJ1-1, with D hard to call. The germline V and J ends were trimmed by 1 base and 1 base, with 7 bases remaining between them. Germline V gives CDR1 MGHDK, CDR2 SYGVNS. CDR3 size: 14 residues. CDR3 sequence: CASSELRGNTEAFF. CDR3 bases: TGTGCCAGCAGTGAATTGCGGGGGAACACTGAAGCTTTCTTT.

The chain recombines TRBV19 with TRBJ2-7; no firm D call. V was shortened by 3 bases and J by 5 bases, with 17 bases between the two germline ends. Germline values: CDR1 LNHDA, CDR2 SQIVND (reference sequence). The CDR3 extends over 15 amino acids. CDR3 sequence: CASSMGSGRSDEQYF. CDR3 nucleotide sequence: TGTGCCAGTAGTATGGGGTCAGGTCGTAGTGACGAGCAGTACTTC.

V and J are TRBV5-1 and TRBJ1-6, with D hard to call. The CDR3 is 16 residues long. CDR1 and CDR2 (germline): SGHRS, YFSETQ. V was pared by 1 base and J by 11 bases, with 19 bases between. The CDR3 DNA sequence: TGCGCCAGCAGCTTGTTAGCGGTGGCGGATTACACACCCCTCCACTTT. Translation gives CASSLLAVADYTPLHF.

This clonotype came up many times. As DNA, the CDR3 is TGTGCCAGCAGGCGACAGAACTATGGCTACACCTTC. Protein sequence: CASRRQNYGYTF. The chain has TRBV19 and TRBJ1-2; possible D gene TRBD1, 5 bases. CDR3 length: 12 residues. V was pared by 9 bases and J by 2 bases, with 10 bases between. CDR1 and CDR2 (germline): LNHDA, SQIVND (reference sequence).

This clonotype has a count of ten or more. The chain carries TRBV25-1 and TRBJ1-1; D remains ambiguous. V lost 7 bases to trimming and J lost 7 bases, with 10 bases between them. The CDR3 consists of 11 residues. Germline V CDR1 and CDR2: MGHDK, SYGVNS. In DNA, the CDR3 is TGTGCCAGCACCAACCTAGGTGAAGCTTTCTTT. As protein: CASTNLGEAFF.

V and J are TRBV5-4 and TRBJ2-3; D is unresolved. Germline CDR1 reads SGHNT; CDR2 reads YYREEE (reference sequence). Trimming took 0 bases from V and 0 from J, leaving 11 bases between them. The CDR3 has 16 residues. CDR3 protein: CASSLDLGSSTDTQYF. The CDR3 DNA sequence: TGTGCCAGCAGCTTGGATCTAGGGTCTAGCACAGATACGCAGTATTTT.

Comment on this clonotype: A much larger clone is a single base away; this may be a read error. DNA for the CDR3: TGTGCCTACTCAAGGAGTTCCTACGAGCAGTACTTC. Translated: CAYSRSSYEQYF. V and J are TRBV30 and TRBJ2-7; D is undetermined. V was trimmed by 7 bases and J by 1 base, leaving 11 bases between them. The length of the CDR3 is 12 residues. Germline lookup yields CDR1 GTSNPN and CDR2 SVGIG (reference sequence).

This clonotype was seen a few times. The CDR3 spells CASSRIGTEAFF. The CDR3 DNA reads as TGTGCCAGCAGTCGAATAGGCACTGAAGCTTTCTTT. This chain links TRBV12-3 or TRBV12-4 with TRBJ1-1; D is ambiguous. V lost 5 bases to trimming and J lost 4 bases, with 8 bases between them. The CDR3 length is 12 residues.

The rearrangement joins TRBV6-5 to TRBJ2-5; TRBD1 aligns across 8 bases. This CDR3 is 14 amino acids long. With V trimmed by 5 bases and J by 4 bases, 6 bases remained unmatched. In germline, CDR1 is MNHEY, CDR2 SVGAGI. This CDR3 reads CASSKGQGLETQYF. The CDR3 coding sequence is TGTGCCAGCAGTAAAGGACAGGGTCTAGAGACCCAGTACTTC.

J is TRBJ1-2 and V is TRBV11-1; D is uncertain. Germline-derived CDR1 and CDR2 are SGHAT and FQDESV (reference sequence). This CDR3 spans 13 amino acids. The germline V and J ends were trimmed by 2 bases and 6 bases, with 10 bases remaining between them. The CDR3 protein is CASSLMRRDGYTF. The CDR3, as DNA: TGTGCCAGCAGCTTAATGCGTAGGGATGGCTACACCTTC.

Notes on this clonotype: Just one base apart from a much larger clone, this may be a read error. The CDR3 end shows no conserved phenylalanine or tryptophan, and so a read error is likely. This rearrangement joins TRBV10-3 to TRBJ2-6, with TRBD1 matching over 11 bases. This CDR3 is built from 18 residues. CDR1 ENHRY and CDR2 SYGVKD come from the germline V gene. V gave up 3 bases and J gave up 0 bases; unmatched junction bases: 4. The CDR3 DNA follows: TGTGCCATCAGTGAAGGGACAGGGGGGACCTCTGGGGCCAACGTCCTGACTGTC. Protein sequence: CAISEGTGGTSGANVLTV.

This sequence joins TRBV6-6 and TRBJ2-5, with TRBD2 as a possible D gene (6 bases). CDR3 length: 15 amino acids. V was pared by 5 bases and J by 5 bases, with 18 bases between. Germline values: CDR1 MNHNY, CDR2 SVGAGI (reference sequence). The CDR3 region is CASSPSGTDGETQYF. The CDR3 DNA follows: TGTGCCAGCAGTCCATCCGGGACTGACGGGGAGACCCAGTACTTC.

This clonotype was observed a few times. The chain couples TRBV19 to TRBJ1-6; D remains unclear. The V gene's germline CDR1 is LNHDA and CDR2 SQIVND (reference sequence). V was pared by 7 bases and J by 5 bases, with 9 bases between. The CDR3 sequence is 13 residues long. CDR3 amino acids: CASTGPHNSPLHF. In DNA, the CDR3 is TGTGCCAGTACTGGCCCCCATAATTCACCCCTCCACTTT.

The chain combines TRBV7-2 with TRBJ2-6; no clear D. The CDR3 is made up of 15 amino acids. V was cut by 1 base and J by 3 bases, with 7 bases left in between. Germline V lookup: CDR1 SGHTA, CDR2 FQGNSA. CDR3 loop: CASSLVVRGANVLTF. DNA of the CDR3: TGTGCCAGCAGCTTAGTGGTCCGTGGGGCCAACGTCCTGACTTTC.

The chain couples TRBV30 to TRBJ1-1; D perhaps matches TRBD1 (5 bases). This CDR3 contains 13 residues. Germline-derived CDR1 and CDR2 are GTSNPN and SVGIG (reference sequence). V was pared by 5 bases and J by 1 base, with 11 bases between. The CDR3 DNA is TGTGCCTGGCGGGGCCAGGGGAACACTGAAGCTTTCTTT. Translated, it gives CAWRGQGNTEAFF. The variable domain in full, completed from reference TRBV30 and TRBJ1-1, reads SQTIHQWPATLVQPVGSPLSLECTVEGTSNPNLYWYRQAAGRGLQLLFYSVGIGQISSEVPQNLSASRPQDRQFILSSKKLLLSDSGFYLCAWRGQGNTEAFFGQGTRLTVV.

Only a few counts were recorded for this clonotype. The chain has TRBV19 and TRBJ2-2, with D unresolved. The germline CDR1 and CDR2 sequences are LNHDA and SQIVND (reference sequence). Trimming stripped 3 bases from V and 7 bases from J, with 9 bases between. This CDR3 contains 13 residues. CDR3 in DNA: TGTGCCAGTAGTATTTCAGGAAACGGGGAGCTGTTTTTT. This gives the protein CASSISGNGELFF.

Only a few counts were recorded for this clonotype. The chain couples TRBV6-5 to TRBJ2-7; D not certain. Germline CDR1 and CDR2: MNHEY and SVGAGI. V was trimmed by 5 bases and J by 3 bases, leaving 11 bases between them. This CDR3 is 13 amino acids long. This CDR3 is CASSREVNYEQYF. CDR3 DNA: TGTGCCAGCAGTCGTGAGGTGAACTACGAGCAGTACTTC.